These T cell receptor beta chains were read from a single sample in a study of OX40 agonist ivuxolimab in advanced cancers. Method: immunoSEQ multiplex PCR; TCRdb's copy keeps in-frame clones and lacks some. The sample includes 70,000 to 95,000 clones, about 90% of them seen just once. The source was CD4+ or CD8+ T cells sorted from blood, collected in a trial of the OX40 agonist ivuxolimab. These receptors originate from an adult with an advanced solid tumor such as melanoma, head and neck, liver or kidney cancer. CDR3s include the opening cysteine and the closing phenylalanine or tryptophan. The order of the fields is D gene, J gene, V gene, clone size, CDR3 DNA, CDR3 protein. A D gene is named only where the DNA matches it firmly. Where a row states a size, it is once, few, many or the class of an expanded clone; other rows omit it.

-,TRBJ1-1,TRBV19,few,TGTGCCAGTAGTAAACAAGTTTGGGCTGAAGCTTTCTTT,CASSKQVWAEAFF
-,TRBJ1-2,TRBV6-1,-,TGTGCCAGCGCCCCGGGTGGGGTCTATGGCTACACCTTC,CASAPGGVYGYTF
-,TRBJ2-7,TRBV28,-,TGTGCCAGCAGTCCGATGGACAGCTGGGGGATCGAGCAGTACTTC,CASSPMDSWGIEQYF
-,TRBJ2-3,TRBV5-1,-,TGCGCCAGCAGCTTGCCCAGCGGGCAAATCGCAGATACGCAGTATTTT,CASSLPSGQIADTQYF
-,TRBJ2-5,TRBV18,-,TGTGCCAGCTCACCCCCCTCTAGCGCCAGGACCCAGTACTTC,CASSPPSSARTQYF
-,TRBJ1-6,TRBV5-1,few,TGCGCCAGCAGCTCTGGGGAAGGTTCACCCCTCCACTTT,CASSSGEGSPLHF
-,TRBJ2-2,TRBV13,-,TGTGCCAGCTCCCATGCGAACACCGGGGAGCTGTTTTTT,CASSHANTGELFF
-,TRBJ1-1,TRBV18,-,TGTGCCAGCTCACCCGAACAGAACACTGAAGCTTTCTTT,CASSPEQNTEAFF
-,TRBJ2-7,TRBV9,-,TGTGCCAGCAGCGTAGGACAGGTCCCCTCCTACGAGCAGTACTTC,CASSVGQVPSYEQYF
TRBD1,TRBJ1-4,TRBV5-1,once,TGCGCCAGCAGCTTGGACAGGGGTGGTGAAAAACTGTTTTTT,CASSLDRGGEKLFF
-,TRBJ2-1,TRBV6-4,-,TGTGCCAGCAGTGAGATGGGGACTCCCTACAATGAGCAGTTCTTC,CASSEMGTPYNEQFF
-,TRBJ1-6,TRBV5-1,-,TGCGCCAGCAGTCTAACAGGGCTCGTATCACCCCTCCACTTT,CASSLTGLVSPLHF
-,TRBJ2-1,TRBV10-3,-,TGTGCCACCCTGTCGGGTGCGTACAATGAGCAGTTCTTC,CATLSGAYNEQFF
TRBD2,TRBJ2-5,TRBV30,-,TGTGCCTGGAGTATATCAGCTAGCGGGGAAGAGACCCAGTACTTC,CAWSISASGEETQYF
-,TRBJ2-7,TRBV6-6,-,TGTGCCAGCAGCTTCGGGTCCTACTACGAGCAGTACTTC,CASSFGSYYEQYF